This T cell receptor (beta chain) was retrieved from a study of beta chain features in type 1 diabetes. Study background: Sorted cells, about 98,000,000 in number, were examined across all samples. Study-wide points: For patients, the naive, central memory and Treg TCRB repertoires appeared more alike than for healthy donors. TCRB CDR3 length was moderately but significantly reduced in all four CD4+ subsets of Type 1 diabetes patients.

The CDR3 is 15 residues long. J was trimmed by 5 bases and V by 4 bases; bases with no gene match: 6. CDR1 and CDR2 from the germline V gene are SGHAT and FQNNGV. As every portion of the isolated RNA was reverse transcribed, the sequencing read expressed TCRB transcripts. Sequenced by immunoSEQ multiplex PCR; TCRdb stores in-frame clones only, minus some. Of 150,000 to 200,000 clones listed, 63% are singletons. Details on this clone: Its antigen remains unknown.

This clonotype originated in a man aged 25-40 years with type 1 diabetes. The sequencing sample was made of naive CD4+ T cells from blood. The V gene is TRBV11-2, the J gene TRBJ2-2; 8 positions agree with TRBD2. The CDR3 protein is CASSSSGLGTGELFF. The DNA of the CDR3 is TGTGCCAGCAGCTCCTCGGGACTAGGGACCGGGGAGCTGTTTTTT.